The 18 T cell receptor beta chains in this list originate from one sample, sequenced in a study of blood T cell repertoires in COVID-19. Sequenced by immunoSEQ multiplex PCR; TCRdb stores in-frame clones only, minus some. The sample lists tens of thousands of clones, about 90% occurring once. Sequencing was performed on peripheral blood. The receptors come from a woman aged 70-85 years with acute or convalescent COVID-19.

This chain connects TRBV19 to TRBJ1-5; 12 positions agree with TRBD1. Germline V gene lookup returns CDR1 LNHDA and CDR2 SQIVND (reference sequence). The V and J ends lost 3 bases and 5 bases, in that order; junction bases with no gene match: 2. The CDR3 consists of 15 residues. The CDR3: CASSIGTGGYQPQHF. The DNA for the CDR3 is TGTGCCAGTAGTATCGGGACAGGGGGCTATCAGCCCCAGCATTTT.

The CDR3 nucleotides read TGTGCTTACGACAGGAGCTCCTACAATGAGCAGTTCTTC. Its protein product is CAYDRSSYNEQFF. The chain has TRBV30 and TRBJ2-1; D possibly corresponds to TRBD1 (6 bases). Germline V lookup: CDR1 GTSNPN, CDR2 SVGIG (reference sequence). The CDR3 length is 13 residues. The full variable domain, completed using reference TRBV30 and TRBJ2-1, is SQTIHQWPATLVQPVGSPLSLECTVEGTSNPNLYWYRQAAGRGLQLLFYSVGIGQISSEVPQNLSASRPQDRQFILSSKKLLLSDSGFYLCAYDRSSYNEQFFGPGTRLTVL.

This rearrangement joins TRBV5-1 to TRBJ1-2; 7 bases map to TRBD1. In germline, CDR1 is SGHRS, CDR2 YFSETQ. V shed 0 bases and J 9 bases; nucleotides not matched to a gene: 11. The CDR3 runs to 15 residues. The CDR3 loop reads CASSLGGQAGGSYTF. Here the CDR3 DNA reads TGCGCCAGCAGCTTGGGAGGACAGGCAGGAGGAAGCTACACCTTC. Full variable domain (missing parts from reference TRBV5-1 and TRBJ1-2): KAGVTQTPRYLIKTRGQQVTLSCSPISGHRSVSWYQQTPGQGLQFLFEYFSETQRNKGNFPGRFSGRQFSNSRSEMNVSTLELGDSALYLCASSLGGQAGGSYTFGSGTRLTVV.

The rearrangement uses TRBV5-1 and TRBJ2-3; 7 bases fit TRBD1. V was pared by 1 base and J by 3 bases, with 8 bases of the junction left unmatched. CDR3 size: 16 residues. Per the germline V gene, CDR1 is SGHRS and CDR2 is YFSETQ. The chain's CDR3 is CASSLSSAGGTDTQYF. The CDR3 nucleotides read TGCGCCAGCAGCTTGTCTTCGGCAGGGGGTACAGATACGCAGTATTTT.

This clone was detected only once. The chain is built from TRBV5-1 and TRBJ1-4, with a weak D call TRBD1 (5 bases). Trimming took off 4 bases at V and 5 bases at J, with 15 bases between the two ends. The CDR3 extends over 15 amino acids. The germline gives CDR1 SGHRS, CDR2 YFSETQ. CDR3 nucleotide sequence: TGCGCCAGCAGCCCTCAGGGTAGAGAAAATGAAAAACTGTTTTTT. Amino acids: CASSPQGRENEKLFF.

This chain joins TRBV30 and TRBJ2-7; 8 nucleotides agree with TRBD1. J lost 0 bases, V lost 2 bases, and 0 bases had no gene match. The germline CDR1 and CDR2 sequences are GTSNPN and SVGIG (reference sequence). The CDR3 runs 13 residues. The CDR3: CAWSTGGSYEQYF. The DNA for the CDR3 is TGTGCCTGGAGTACAGGGGGCTCCTACGAGCAGTACTTC. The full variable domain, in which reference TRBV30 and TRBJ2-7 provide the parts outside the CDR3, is SQTIHQWPATLVQPVGSPLSLECTVEGTSNPNLYWYRQAAGRGLQLLFYSVGIGQISSEVPQNLSASRPQDRQFILSSKKLLLSDSGFYLCAWSTGGSYEQYFGPGTRLTVT.

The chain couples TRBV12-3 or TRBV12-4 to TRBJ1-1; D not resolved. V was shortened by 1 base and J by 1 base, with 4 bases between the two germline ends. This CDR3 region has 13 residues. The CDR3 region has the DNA TGTGCCAGCAGTTTAGGAGGGAACACTGAAGCTTTCTTT. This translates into CASSLGGNTEAFF.

Here the CDR3 DNA reads TGTGCCAGCAGGAGACAGGGCGGTGGCTATGGCTACACCTTC. It codes for CASRRQGGGYGYTF. This chain links TRBV6-5 with TRBJ1-2; 7 bases match TRBD1. In germline, CDR1 is MNHEY, CDR2 SVGAGI. The junction had 8 bases not matched to a gene; V was cut back by 6 bases and J by 4 bases. The CDR3 is 14 residues long.

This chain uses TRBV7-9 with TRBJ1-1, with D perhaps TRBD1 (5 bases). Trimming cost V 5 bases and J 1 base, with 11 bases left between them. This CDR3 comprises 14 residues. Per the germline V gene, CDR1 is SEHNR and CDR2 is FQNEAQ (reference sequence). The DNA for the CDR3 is TGTGCCAGCAGCCCGACAGAAGAGAACACTGAAGCTTTCTTT. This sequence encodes CASSPTEENTEAFF.

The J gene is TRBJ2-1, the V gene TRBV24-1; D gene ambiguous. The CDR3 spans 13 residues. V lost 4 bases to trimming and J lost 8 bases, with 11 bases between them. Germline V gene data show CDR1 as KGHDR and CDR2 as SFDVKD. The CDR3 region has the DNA TGTGCCACCAGTGACTCTCGACGGGATGAGCAGTTCTTC. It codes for CATSDSRRDEQFF.

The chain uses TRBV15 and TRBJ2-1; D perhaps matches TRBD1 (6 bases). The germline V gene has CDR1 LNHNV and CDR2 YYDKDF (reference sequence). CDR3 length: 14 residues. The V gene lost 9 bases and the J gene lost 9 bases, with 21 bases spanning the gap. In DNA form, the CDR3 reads TGTGCCACTCAATTTCAGGGGTCAGCGGTTGAGCAGTTCTTC. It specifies CATQFQGSAVEQFF. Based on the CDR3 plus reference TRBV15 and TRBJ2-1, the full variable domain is DAMVIQNPRYQVTQFGKPVTLSCSQTLNHNVMYWYQQKSSQAPKLLFHYYDKDFNNEADTPDNFQSRRPNTSFCFLDIRSPGLGDTAMYLCATQFQGSAVEQFFGPGTRLTVL.

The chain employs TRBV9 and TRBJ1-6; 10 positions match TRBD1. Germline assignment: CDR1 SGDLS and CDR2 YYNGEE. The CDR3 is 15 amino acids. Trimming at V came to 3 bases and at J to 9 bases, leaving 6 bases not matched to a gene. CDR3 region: CASSAKRQGASPLHF. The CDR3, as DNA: TGTGCCAGCAGCGCAAAGCGACAGGGGGCTTCACCCCTCCACTTT.

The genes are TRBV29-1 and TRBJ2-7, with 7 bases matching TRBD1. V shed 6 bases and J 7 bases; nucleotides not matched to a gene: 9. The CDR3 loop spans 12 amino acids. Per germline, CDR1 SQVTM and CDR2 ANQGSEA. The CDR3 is CSVRKTGREQYF. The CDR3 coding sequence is TGCAGCGTAAGGAAGACAGGGCGAGAGCAGTACTTC.

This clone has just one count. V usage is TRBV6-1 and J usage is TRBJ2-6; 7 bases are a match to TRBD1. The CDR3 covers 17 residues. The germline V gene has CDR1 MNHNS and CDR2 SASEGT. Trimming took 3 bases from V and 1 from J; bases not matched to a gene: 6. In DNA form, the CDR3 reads TGTGCCAGCAGTGAGGCAGGGGGACGGTCTGGGGCCAACGTCCTGACTTTC. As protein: CASSEAGGRSGANVLTF.

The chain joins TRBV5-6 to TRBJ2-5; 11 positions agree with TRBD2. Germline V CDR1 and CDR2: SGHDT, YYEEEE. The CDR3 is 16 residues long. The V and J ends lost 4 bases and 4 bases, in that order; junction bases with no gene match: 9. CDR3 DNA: TGTGCCAGCAGCCCCCTTAGCGGGGGGGCGGTAGAGACCCAGTACTTC. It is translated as CASSPLSGGAVETQYF.

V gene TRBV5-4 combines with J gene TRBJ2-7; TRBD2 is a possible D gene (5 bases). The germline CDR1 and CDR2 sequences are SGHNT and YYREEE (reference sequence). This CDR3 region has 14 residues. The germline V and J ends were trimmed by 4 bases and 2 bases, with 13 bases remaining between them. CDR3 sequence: CASSEERIPYEQYF. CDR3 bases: TGTGCCAGCAGCGAAGAGCGGATACCCTACGAGCAGTACTTC.

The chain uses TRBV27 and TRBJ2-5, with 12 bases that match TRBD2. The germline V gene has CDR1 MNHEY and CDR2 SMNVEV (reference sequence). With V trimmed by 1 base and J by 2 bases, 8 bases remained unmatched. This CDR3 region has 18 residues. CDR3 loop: CASSLFGVTSGGQETQYF. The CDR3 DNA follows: TGTGCCAGCAGTTTATTTGGGGTGACTAGCGGGGGACAAGAGACCCAGTACTTC.

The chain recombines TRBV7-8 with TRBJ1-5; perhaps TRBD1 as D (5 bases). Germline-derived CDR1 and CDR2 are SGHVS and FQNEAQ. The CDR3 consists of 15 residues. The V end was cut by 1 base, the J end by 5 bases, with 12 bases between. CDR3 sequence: CASSLERAGHQPQHF. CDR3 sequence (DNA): TGTGCCAGCAGCTTAGAAAGGGCAGGGCATCAGCCCCAGCATTTT.